These 28 T cell receptor beta chains came from one sample sequenced in a study of regulatory T cells in long-lasting Graves disease. Indicated time point: newly diagnosed GD, antithyroid drugs for less than 3 months. PBMCs were the source of the RNA used for TCR sequencing. According to the study, TCR beta libraries were built with iRepertoire HTBI primers and CDR3-region Arm-PCR. MiXCR, run by TCRdb on the multiplex PCR reads, gives a single entry per CDR3 protein. The repertoire holds 250,000 to 300,000 distinct CDR3 sequences, with about 18% as singletons. These records were also assigned to another study, of T cells in Graves' hyperthyroidism and ophthalmopathy.

The sample here was peripheral blood mononuclear cells (PBMCs), taken at new diagnosis, from a patient treated with antithyroid drugs. These TCRs come from a woman under 40 with Graves disease.

This clonotype has ten or more counts. The CDR3 sequence: CASSPNHDDRVGNSPLHF. As DNA, the CDR3 is TGTGCCAGCAGTCCAAATCATGATGACAGGGTAGGGAATTCACCCCTCCACTTT. The chain is built from TRBV12-3 or TRBV12-4 and TRBJ1-6, with 7 bases lining up with TRBD1. V shed 5 bases, J shed 7 bases, and the junction held 17 bases outside the gene matches. The CDR3 totals 18 residues.

This clonotype occurred many times. The chain links TRBV18 to TRBJ1-1; D is unclear. The CDR3 is 15 amino acids. Trimming stripped 6 bases from V and 3 bases from J, with 17 bases between. CDR1 and CDR2 (germline): KGHSH, LQKENI. CDR3 DNA sequence: TGTGCCAGCTCCCGGAGCGAGACCGTCTACACTGAAGCTTTCTTT. Residues: CASSRSETVYTEAFF.

The rearrangement links TRBV29-1 to TRBJ2-2; D may correspond to TRBD1 or TRBD2 (5 bases each). This CDR3 has 14 amino acids. The V gene's germline CDR1 is SQVTM and CDR2 ANQGSEA. V was shortened by 0 bases and J by 6 bases, with 11 bases between the two germline ends. The DNA for the CDR3 is TGCAGCGTTGAAGATCGAAGGGGACCCGGGGAGCTGTTTTTT. Encoded protein: CSVEDRRGPGELFF.

This clonotype occurred many times. The chain employs TRBV12-3 or TRBV12-4 and TRBJ2-7; D gene uncertain. V lost 5 bases to trimming and J lost 5 bases, with 22 bases between them. This CDR3 has 16 residues. CDR3 bases: TGTGCCAGCAGTACGAGCGTGTTGGTCTCCATAAACGAGCAGTACTTC. It specifies CASSTSVLVSINEQYF.

This clonotype came up a few times. This may stem from a read error, because a much larger clone lies one nucleotide away. This chain joins TRBV29-1 and TRBJ1-1; 8 bases match TRBD1. The CDR3 covers 13 residues. The trim removed 7 bases at V and 4 bases at J, leaving 8 bases unmatched. The germline gives CDR1 SQVTM, CDR2 ANQGSEA. The chain's CDR3 is CSAKTGARTEAFF. CDR3 sequence (DNA): TGCAGCGCGAAGACAGGGGCGCGCACTGAAGCTTTCTTT.

Points on this clonotype: Just one base apart from a much larger clone, this may be a read error. The chain recombines TRBV20-1 with TRBJ1-1; no definite D call. This CDR3 is 13 amino acids long. Trimming removed 4 bases from V and 3 bases from J, with 12 bases in between. CDR1 and CDR2 from the germline V gene are DFQATT and SNEGSKA (reference sequence). The CDR3 protein is CSAISVMDTEAFF. The CDR3 coding sequence is TGCAGTGCTATCAGCGTGATGGACACTGAAGCTTTCTTT.

This clonotype was seen many times. This chain links TRBV6-2 or TRBV6-3 with TRBJ2-3, with TRBD1 matching over 8 bases. The V gene's germline CDR1 is MNHEY and CDR2 SVGEGT. The CDR3 consists of 16 residues. The V and J ends lost 5 bases and 0 bases, in that order; junction bases with no gene match: 7. The CDR3 loop reads CASSKTGGTSTDTQYF. The CDR3 nucleotides are TGTGCCAGCAGTAAAACAGGGGGAACTAGCACAGATACGCAGTATTTT.

This clonotype was detected many times. The rearrangement links TRBV7-2 to TRBJ1-6, with no clear D. V was cut by 3 bases and J by 9 bases, with 12 bases left in between. Per germline, CDR1 SGHTA and CDR2 FQGNSA. CDR3 length equals 14 residues. The CDR3 DNA sequence: TGTGCCAGCAGCTTGTCTGGGGAAGGTTCACCCCTCCACTTT. Translating gives CASSLSGEGSPLHF.

This clonotype was seen more than once but under ten times. One base separates it from a far larger clone, so it is likely a read error. The CDR3 loop is CAISPTGNYGYTF. CDR3 sequence (DNA): TGTGCCATCAGCCCGACAGGGAACTATGGCTACACCTTC. The genes are TRBV10-3 and TRBJ1-2; 7 bases line up with TRBD1. This CDR3 is 13 amino acids long. The V and J ends lost 6 bases and 2 bases, in that order; junction bases with no gene match: 3. The germline V gene has CDR1 ENHRY and CDR2 SYGVKD.

This clonotype was picked up many times. V is TRBV2 and J is TRBJ1-3; no clear D. Trimming took off 7 bases at V and 0 bases at J, with 10 bases between the two ends. The CDR3 consists of 14 residues. The V gene's germline CDR1 is SNHLY and CDR2 FYNNEI. The CDR3 is CASKAGFSGNTIYF. In DNA, the CDR3 is TGTGCCAGCAAGGCGGGGTTCTCTGGAAACACCATATATTTT.

The sample holds many counts of this clonotype. The chain recombines TRBV7-9 with TRBJ2-1; D assignment may be TRBD1 or TRBD2 (6 bases each). Deletions cut 5 bases from V and 6 bases from J, with 17 bases between. The CDR3 totals 15 residues. Germline V gives CDR1 SEHNR, CDR2 FQNEAQ (reference sequence). CDR3 sequence: CASSPWTAGGNEQFF. CDR3 coding DNA: TGTGCCAGCAGCCCTTGGACAGCGGGCGGCAATGAGCAGTTCTTC.

This clonotype was seen many times. This chain connects TRBV12-3 or TRBV12-4 to TRBJ2-1; maybe TRBD1 (7 bases). This CDR3 contains 15 residues. Trimming stripped 7 bases from V and 4 bases from J, with 17 bases between. For the CDR3, the DNA is TGTGCCAGCAAGCTACAGGGGACTCCTTACAATGAGCAGTTCTTC. It translates to CASKLQGTPYNEQFF.

V usage is TRBV12-3 or TRBV12-4 and J usage is TRBJ2-7; possibly TRBD1 or TRBD2 for D (5 bases each). Trimming cost V 0 bases and J 2 bases, with 8 bases left between them. The CDR3 covers 14 residues. In nucleotides, the CDR3 is TGTGCCAGCAGTTTAGCGGGACGGACCTACGAGCAGTACTTC. It codes for CASSLAGRTYEQYF.

The rearrangement joins TRBV7-2 to TRBJ2-1, with TRBD2 as a possible D gene (7 bases). Germline V lookup: CDR1 SGHTA, CDR2 FQGNSA. The V and J ends lost 6 bases and 7 bases respectively, with 19 bases between them. This CDR3 has 15 amino acids. CDR3 amino acids: CASRPGGGAGNEQFF. DNA for the CDR3: TGTGCCAGCAGACCTGGGGGGGGGGCTGGGAATGAGCAGTTCTTC.

This clonotype was seen repeatedly, ten times or more. The V gene is TRBV19, the J gene TRBJ2-1, with 10 bases lining up with TRBD1. This CDR3 is built from 13 residues. Trimming cost V 7 bases and J 8 bases; bases outside gene matches: 5. Germline V gene lookup returns CDR1 LNHDA and CDR2 SQIVND (reference sequence). This chain's CDR3 is CASTGTGVDEQFF. For the CDR3, the DNA is TGTGCCAGTACGGGGACAGGGGTGGATGAGCAGTTCTTC.

This clonotype was picked up many times. This rearrangement joins TRBV14 to TRBJ1-2, with 7 bases fitting TRBD1. Losses at the gene ends were 2 bases for V and 8 bases for J; bases not matched to a gene: 14. This CDR3 spans 16 amino acids. The germline gives CDR1 SGHDN, CDR2 FVKESK. CDR3: CASSQLWDSDLRGYTF. The CDR3 DNA is TGTGCCAGCAGCCAACTCTGGGACAGTGATCTTCGGGGCTACACCTTC.

The V and J genes are TRBV11-2 and TRBJ1-2; tentatively, D is TRBD1 (5 bases). In germline, CDR1 is SGHAT, CDR2 FQNNGV. V was shortened by 4 bases and J by 4 bases, with 19 bases between the two germline ends. The CDR3 spans 16 residues. CDR3 sequence reads: CASSSAYRSSIYGYTF. The DNA for the CDR3 is TGTGCCAGCAGCTCGGCATACAGGTCCTCCATCTATGGCTACACCTTC.

The sample holds many counts of this clonotype. J is TRBJ1-6 and V is TRBV7-9; D is undetermined. V gave up 5 bases and J gave up 6 bases, with 8 bases separating them. This CDR3 has 13 residues. Germline V gene lookup returns CDR1 SEHNR and CDR2 FQNEAQ (reference sequence). DNA for the CDR3: TGTGCCAGCAGCCTACTGACTAATTCACCCCTCCACTTT. Amino acids: CASSLLTNSPLHF. Looking up the rest from reference TRBV7-9 and TRBJ1-6 gives the full variable domain: DTGVSQNPRHKITKRGQNVTFRCDPISEHNRLYWYRQTLGQGPEFLTYFQNEAQLEKSRLLSDRFSAERPKGSFSTLEIQRTEQGDSAMYLCASSLLTNSPLHFGNGTRLTVT.

In this sample, this clonotype turned up many times. V gene TRBV11-2 combines with J gene TRBJ1-3, with D maybe TRBD1 (5 bases). The CDR3 has 15 amino acids. CDR1 is SGHAT and CDR2 is FQNNGV in the germline V gene. Trimming took off 6 bases at V and 0 bases at J, with 12 bases between the two ends. CDR3 loop: CASSSTETSGNTIYF. The CDR3 bases are TGTGCCAGCAGTTCGACAGAGACCTCTGGAAACACCATATATTTT.

This clonotype was counted at least ten times. This chain uses TRBV7-8 with TRBJ2-1, with 7 bases lining up with TRBD1. Germline V CDR1 and CDR2: SGHVS, FQNEAQ. The CDR3 has 15 amino acids. V lost 8 bases, J lost 5 bases, and 12 bases stayed unmatched. The CDR3 nucleotides are TGTGCCAGCTCCTCACAAACAGGGGTGGACAATGAGCAGTTCTTC. Translating gives CASSSQTGVDNEQFF.

In its sample, this clonotype was seen many times. The chain recombines TRBV9 with TRBJ1-6; TRBD1 is a possible D gene (5 bases). The CDR3 is made up of 14 amino acids. Germline V gives CDR1 SGDLS, CDR2 YYNGEE. Trimming took 3 bases from V and 7 from J, leaving 11 bases between them. The CDR3 bases are TGTGCCAGCAGCGGAATGGGGCTCAATTCACCCCTCCACTTT. It yields the protein CASSGMGLNSPLHF.

This clonotype was seen repeatedly, ten times or more. The chain links TRBV29-1 to TRBJ2-1; 8 nucleotides agree with TRBD2. Germline CDR1 is SQVTM and CDR2 is ANQGSEA. V was clipped by 6 bases and J by 9 bases; unmatched bases: 13. The CDR3 runs to 14 residues. The CDR3 spells CSVLGLAGLSEQFF. Written as DNA, the CDR3 is TGCAGCGTCCTCGGACTAGCAGGTTTGAGTGAGCAGTTCTTC.

This clonotype was seen ten or more times. CDR3 in amino acids: CASRTPARDEKLFF. CDR3 sequence (DNA): TGTGCCAGCAGGACACCGGCAAGGGACGAAAAACTGTTTTTT. The V call is TRBV6-1, the J call TRBJ1-4, with D tentatively TRBD1 (5 bases). The V gene's germline CDR1 is MNHNS and CDR2 SASEGT. This CDR3 region has 14 residues. V lost 6 bases to trimming and J lost 8 bases, with 16 bases between them.

Comments on this clonotype: A single base separates this from a much larger clone, so it may be a read error. The CDR3 does not end in the conserved phenylalanine or tryptophan, so this is likely a read error. In DNA, the CDR3 is TGCAGTGCTAGAGCCAGGGAAGCCAAAAACATTCAGTACATC. This codes for CSARAREAKNIQYI. The chain uses TRBV20-1 and TRBJ2-4; D might be TRBD1 (5 bases). The germline V gene encodes CDR1 DFQATT and CDR2 SNEGSKA (reference sequence). The CDR3 extends over 14 amino acids. V lost 1 base and J lost 0, with 7 bases in between.

The table lists this clonotype with many counts. The gene calls are TRBV7-2 and TRBJ2-1; D gene unclear. This CDR3 has 13 amino acids. The ends were cut back, 2 bases at V and 7 bases at J, with 9 bases in the middle. Per germline, CDR1 SGHTA and CDR2 FQGNSA. CDR3 nucleotides: TGTGCCAGCAGCTTAAGGATCCGGAATGAGCAGTTCTTC. Its protein is CASSLRIRNEQFF.

This clonotype was seen repeatedly, ten times or more. The chain recombines TRBV27 with TRBJ2-6; D is undetermined. Germline loops: CDR1 MNHEY, CDR2 SMNVEV (reference sequence). Deletions cut 0 bases from V and 0 bases from J, with 12 bases between. This CDR3 spans 18 amino acids. CDR3 amino acids: CASSLSWARRSGANVLTF. The CDR3, as DNA: TGTGCCAGCAGTTTATCGTGGGCCAGGCGCTCTGGGGCCAACGTCCTGACTTTC.

In its sample, this clonotype was seen many times. The chain combines TRBV19 with TRBJ2-5, with D possibly TRBD1 on 6 matching bases. From germline, CDR1 is LNHDA and CDR2 SQIVND (reference sequence). Trimming took 0 bases from V and 2 from J, leaving 13 bases between them. This CDR3 region has 16 residues. The CDR3 DNA sequence: TGTGCCAGTAGTATAGACGTGGGGGCGCTTCAAGAGACCCAGTACTTC. Its protein product is CASSIDVGALQETQYF.

The sample holds a few counts of this clonotype. Here the CDR3 DNA reads TGTGCCAGTTCCTCTAGCGGGGGATACAATGAGCAGTTCTTC. Its translation is CASSSSGGYNEQFF. The chain couples TRBV9 to TRBJ2-1; 10 bases fit TRBD2. Per the germline V gene, CDR1 is SGDLS and CDR2 is YYNGEE. Germline trimming cut 8 bases from V and 4 bases from J; bases unmatched to any gene: 6. The CDR3 runs to 14 residues. Full variable domain (remainder filled in from reference TRBV9 and TRBJ2-1): DSGVTQTPKHLITATGQRVTLRCSPRSGDLSVYWYQQSLDQGLQFLIQYYNGEERAKGNILERFSAQQFPDLHSELNLSSLELGDSALYFCASSSSGGYNEQFFGPGTRLTVL.